A single sample gave rise to the 18 T cell receptor beta chains below, sequenced in a study of regulatory T cells in long-lasting Graves disease. Arm-PCR of CDR3 regions and iRepertoire HTBI primers were used to build TCR beta libraries. One entry per CDR3 protein results from TCRdb running MiXCR on the multiplex PCR reads. This table holds around 460,000 distinct CDR3 sequences, about 22% found once. Time point defined: persistent/refractory GD, antithyroid drugs over 5 years with positive TRAb. After RNA was extracted from PBMCs, the TCR library was made from it. This sample comprised peripheral blood mononuclear cells (PBMCs), obtained when the disease was refractory, from a patient treated with antithyroid drugs. All receptors derive from a female donor with Graves disease.

This chain connects TRBV5-8 to TRBJ2-6, with TRBD1 matching over 8 bases. The CDR3 contains 15 residues. Germline assignment: CDR1 SGHTS and CDR2 YDEGEE. Unmatched junction bases numbered 3, after V lost 5 bases and J lost 2 bases. CDR3 sequence: CASSRTGTGANVLTF. The CDR3 region has the DNA TGTGCCAGCAGTCGGACAGGGACTGGGGCCAACGTCCTGACTTTC.

This clonotype occurred many times. CDR3 protein: CASSVGGSGANVLTF. CDR3 sequence (DNA): TGCGCCAGCAGCGTCGGCGGCTCTGGGGCCAACGTCCTGACTTTC. The chain employs TRBV5-1 and TRBJ2-6; D ambiguous. Germline CDR1 reads SGHRS; CDR2 reads YFSETQ. The CDR3 length is 15 residues. With 4 bases removed from V and 0 bases from J, the gap between germline ends came to 8 bases.

Many counts were recorded for this clonotype. The chain joins TRBV6-5 to TRBJ1-1; D uncertain. This CDR3 is 14 amino acids long. Trimming removed 3 bases at V and 1 base at J, with 9 bases between. CDR1 MNHEY and CDR2 SVGAGI come from the germline V gene. Written as DNA, the CDR3 is TGTGCCAGCAGTTATCTAGACCCGAACACTGAAGCTTTCTTT. It translates to CASSYLDPNTEAFF.

The chain employs TRBV6-5 and TRBJ1-1, with D unresolved. V was clipped by 2 bases and J by 4 bases, with 8 bases between them. The germline CDR1 and CDR2 sequences are MNHEY and SVGAGI. CDR3 size: 13 residues. CDR3 in DNA: TGTGCCAGCAGTTACACGCCATTCACTGAAGCTTTCTTT. This codes for CASSYTPFTEAFF.

There are a few counts of this clonotype. The chain combines TRBV20-1 with TRBJ2-7; TRBD2 might be the D (6 bases). The CDR3 is 10 amino acids. Germline lookup yields CDR1 DFQATT and CDR2 SNEGSKA (reference sequence). Trimming took off 5 bases at V and 9 bases at J, with 11 bases between the two ends. In nucleotides, the CDR3 is TGCAGTGCTCTCTGGGGGGTGCAGTACTTC. Its translation is CSALWGVQYF.

At least ten counts were recorded for this clonotype. The V gene is TRBV6-1, the J gene TRBJ2-6, with D perhaps TRBD1 (5 bases). The CDR3 runs to 15 residues. The germline V gene has CDR1 MNHNS and CDR2 SASEGT. The V and J ends lost 6 bases and 2 bases respectively, with 11 bases between them. DNA of the CDR3: TGTGCCAGCAGCCCGACAGTCCCTGGGGCCAACGTCCTGACTTTC. Its protein product is CASSPTVPGANVLTF.

This clonotype was found many times. This chain joins TRBV14 and TRBJ1-2; TRBD1 aligns across 12 bases. Trimming took 5 bases from V and 2 from J; bases not matched to a gene: 12. The CDR3 runs 18 residues. Germline lookup yields CDR1 SGHDN and CDR2 FVKESK. The CDR3 DNA sequence: TGTGCCAGCAGCTCCCACGGGACAGGGGGCTTCGTCAACTATGGCTACACCTTC. This sequence encodes CASSSHGTGGFVNYGYTF.

The rearrangement uses TRBV4-1 and TRBJ2-1; 9 bases map to TRBD2. Trimming at V came to 1 base and at J to 4 bases, leaving 2 bases not matched to a gene. CDR1 MGHRA and CDR2 YSYEKL come from the germline V gene. The CDR3 totals 15 residues. DNA for the CDR3: TGCGCCAGCAGCCAAGGACTAGCGGTTTACAATGAGCAGTTCTTC. It translates to CASSQGLAVYNEQFF.

The chain recombines TRBV15 with TRBJ1-2; D uncertain. Germline V gene data show CDR1 as LNHNV and CDR2 as YYDKDF (reference sequence). This CDR3 has 13 amino acids. V gave up 0 bases and J gave up 4 bases, with 6 bases separating them. Here the CDR3 DNA reads TGTGCCACCAGCAGAGATCGGGTCTATGGCTACACCTTC. Its translation: CATSRDRVYGYTF.

This clonotype was counted at least ten times. This chain connects TRBV20-1 to TRBJ1-5, with D perhaps TRBD1 (5 bases). The CDR3 has 13 residues. Deletions cut 5 bases from V and 0 bases from J, with 8 bases between. Germline CDR1 and CDR2: DFQATT and SNEGSKA (reference sequence). The chain's CDR3 is CSASGYSNQPQHF. The CDR3 DNA sequence: TGCAGTGCTTCAGGGTATAGCAATCAGCCCCAGCATTTT.

In this sample, this clonotype turned up many times. V is TRBV6-1 and J is TRBJ1-2; 10 bases match TRBD1. Germline lookup yields CDR1 MNHNS and CDR2 SASEGT. The ends lost 2 bases at V and 0 bases at J; junction bases unmatched: 3. This CDR3 region has 16 residues. CDR3 sequence: CASSETGTGANYGYTF. The CDR3, as DNA: TGTGCCAGCAGTGAAACCGGGACAGGGGCTAACTATGGCTACACCTTC.

This clonotype was counted between two and nine times. The chain joins TRBV27 to TRBJ1-1, with D hard to call. The V end lost 3 bases, the J end lost 5 bases, and 13 bases lay between the germline ends. The length of the CDR3 is 14 residues. The germline gives CDR1 MNHEY, CDR2 SMNVEV (reference sequence). The CDR3, as DNA: TGTGCCAGCAGTTTTAGGATCTACACGACTGAAGCTTTCTTT. As protein: CASSFRIYTTEAFF.

This clonotype turned up a few times. The chain carries TRBV27 and TRBJ1-1, with D possibly matching TRBD1 (5 bases). CDR1 is MNHEY and CDR2 is SMNVEV in the germline V gene (reference sequence). This CDR3 region has 15 residues. V dropped 6 bases and J dropped 6 bases, with 20 bases sitting between them. The CDR3 protein is CASSGMVGDVAEAFF. DNA for the CDR3: TGTGCCAGCAGCGGGATGGTGGGGGACGTTGCTGAAGCTTTCTTT.

The table lists this clonotype with a few counts. V and J are TRBV15 and TRBJ1-5, with D unclear. The CDR3 covers 14 residues. Germline V gene lookup returns CDR1 LNHNV and CDR2 YYDKDF (reference sequence). Trimming shortened V by 1 base and J by 4 bases, and 8 bases separated the two germline ends. This CDR3 is CATSRGLINQPQHF. The DNA for the CDR3 is TGTGCCACCAGCAGAGGACTGATTAATCAGCCCCAGCATTTT.

The rearrangement uses TRBV9 and TRBJ2-6; D is ambiguous. Trimming left V 0 bases short and J 3 bases short, with 4 bases between. CDR1 SGDLS and CDR2 YYNGEE come from the germline V gene. This CDR3 region has 14 residues. CDR3 DNA: TGTGCCAGCAGCGTAGGGGATGGGGCCAACGTCCTGACTTTC. Translated, it gives CASSVGDGANVLTF.

There are many counts of this clonotype. This chain joins TRBV4-2 and TRBJ2-5; D is uncertain. Between the trimmed V and J ends, which lost 0 bases and 5 bases, there was a span of 13 bases. CDR1 and CDR2 from the germline V gene are LGHNA and YNFKEQ. The CDR3 has 15 residues. For the CDR3, the DNA is TGTGCCAGCAGCCAAGAGCCCGCGCAGTGGGAGACCCAGTACTTC. Protein product: CASSQEPAQWETQYF.

V is TRBV24-1 and J is TRBJ2-3; D ambiguous. CDR1 is KGHDR and CDR2 is SFDVKD in the germline V gene. Trimming pared 6 bases from V and 0 bases from J, leaving 6 bases between. The CDR3 length is 13 residues. Here the CDR3 reads CATSPASTDTQYF. As DNA, the CDR3 is TGTGCCACCAGTCCGGCTAGCACAGATACGCAGTATTTT.

This clonotype was counted between two and nine times. This chain connects TRBV4-1 to TRBJ2-6, with D possibly being TRBD1 or TRBD2 (7 bases each). The germline V gene has CDR1 MGHRA and CDR2 YSYEKL. The CDR3 is 18 amino acids. Trimming cost V 1 base and J 3 bases, with 16 bases left between them. CDR3 residues: CASSQVSGGAGGANVLTF. CDR3 in DNA: TGCGCCAGCAGCCAAGTATCAGGGGGGGCAGGTGGGGCCAACGTCCTGACTTTC.